The clone carrying this TCR beta chain is a singleton in its sample. The CDR3 is made up of 12 amino acids. V lost 4 bases and J 11 bases, leaving 15 bases between the germline ends. CDR1 is SGHDT, CDR2 YYEEEE, per germline. Per the authors' pipeline: How many nucleated cells were present was estimated from reference gene primer amplification. Profiled with immunoSEQ multiplex PCR; TCRdb holds only in-frame clones, not every one. The D gene and trimming were derived from the DNA, and the V and J assignments and clone size from that table. This table has approximately 85,000 clones, roughly 87% appearing once. The data were taken from a study of blood T cell repertoires in COVID-19. Study details: Acute and convalescent COVID-19 specimens originated in the United States, Italy and Spain. PBMCs, B-cell-depleted T cells, or T cells were the source of the cDNA or gDNA that made up the material.

The sequence derives from a man aged 50 to 59 with acute or convalescent COVID-19. V is TRBV5-6 and J is TRBJ1-1; D possibly corresponds to TRBD1 (6 bases). Sequences were obtained from peripheral blood. CDR3 region: CASSPGGRAAFF. The DNA for the CDR3 is TGTGCCAGCAGCCCCGGGGGGCGGGCGGCTTTCTTT.